One T cell receptor beta chain is described in this entry. Antigen unknown. These data belong to a study of response to subunit inactivated influenza vaccine. Regarding the study as a whole: Each seasonal influenza vaccination recruits few new T cells, the authors suggested.

CDR1 and CDR2 from the germline V gene are MNHEY and SVGAGI. This CDR3 has 14 amino acids. With 2 bases removed from V and 3 bases from J, the gap between germline ends came to 11 bases. TCRdb reprocessed the RT-PCR reads with MiXCR, giving one entry per CDR3 protein. The sample shows around 180,000 distinct CDR3 sequences, approximately 9.2% of them seen only once. The chain combines TRBV6-5 with TRBJ2-7; D possibly matches TRBD1 or TRBD2 (5 bases each). The clonotype originates from a man aged 45-65 years who received an inactivated influenza vaccine. This material consisted of non-naive T cells sorted from PBMCs, taken on the day of vaccination. CDR3: CASSYGGRDYEQYF. The CDR3 nucleotides are TGTGCCAGCAGTTACGGAGGCAGGGACTACGAGCAGTACTTC.